Shown below are 25 T cell receptor beta chains from a single sample sequenced in a study of CD8 T cells in ankylosing spondylitis. TCRdb analysed the 5' RACE reads with MiXCR anew, one entry per CDR3 protein. The data contain about 840,000 distinct CDR3 sequences, 12% of them singletons. For these TCRs, the target antigens are not known. The study, taken as a whole, reports: In ankylosing spondylitis blood, a motif of roughly eight highly homologous TCR beta variants appeared characteristic.

Sequencing was done on a sample of blood, either unsorted or a sorted T cell fraction (not recorded which). All receptors derive from a male donor with ankylosing spondylitis.

The CDR3 spells CASSDWTVQETQYF. CDR3 nucleotides: TGTGCCAGCAGCGATTGGACAGTTCAAGAGACCCAGTACTTC. J is TRBJ2-5 and V is TRBV6-2 or TRBV6-3; perhaps TRBD1 as D (6 bases). The CDR3 totals 14 residues. Germline V gives CDR1 MNHEY, CDR2 SVGEGT. V was shortened by 6 bases and J by 2 bases, with 13 bases between the two germline ends.

This clonotype was seen a handful of times. The chain combines TRBV4-3 with TRBJ1-2; unclear D gene. V lost 1 base to trimming and J lost 8 bases, with 20 bases between them. Germline V gives CDR1 LGHNA, CDR2 YSLEER. The CDR3 runs to 16 residues. CDR3 sequence: CASSQGPQTPYSGYTF. The CDR3 DNA follows: TGCGCCAGCAGCCAAGGCCCCCAGACACCGTATAGCGGCTACACCTTC.

About this clonotype itself: One end of the junction is discordant with germline, which a read error may explain. This chain uses TRBV20-1 with TRBJ2-3; 8 positions match TRBD2. CDR3 length: 16 amino acids. The germline V gene encodes CDR1 DFQATT and CDR2 SNEGSKA (reference sequence). The CDR3 bases are TGCAGTGCTGGAGACATACTAGCGGCCTACACAGATACGCAGTATTTT. Amino acid sequence: CSAGDILAAYTDTQYF.

J is TRBJ1-5 and V is TRBV20-1; no firm D call. Germline CDR1 DFQATT, CDR2 SNEGSKA (reference sequence). This CDR3 comprises 14 residues. Trimming stripped 3 bases from V and 0 bases from J, with 9 bases between. The CDR3 here is CSASILYSNQPQHF. The CDR3 DNA is TGCAGTGCTAGCATCCTGTATAGCAATCAGCCCCAGCATTTT.

A few counts support this clonotype. V and J are TRBV20-1 and TRBJ2-7; 9 bases line up with TRBD1. The ends lost 6 bases at V and 2 bases at J; junction bases unmatched: 8. The CDR3 loop spans 14 amino acids. Germline V gene lookup returns CDR1 DFQATT and CDR2 SNEGSKA (reference sequence). The CDR3 DNA reads TGCAGTGCAACACAGGGGGCACCCCCCTACGAGCAGTACTTC. Translated, it gives CSATQGAPPYEQYF.

This clonotype was picked up a small number of times. The chain links TRBV12-3 or TRBV12-4 to TRBJ2-2; D is unresolved. V dropped 3 bases and J dropped 6 bases, with 8 bases sitting between them. The CDR3 runs 13 residues. CDR3 loop: CASSFQISGELFF. For the CDR3, the DNA is TGTGCCAGCAGTTTCCAAATCTCCGGGGAGCTGTTTTTT.

This clonotype was seen a few times. The chain employs TRBV5-1 and TRBJ2-1; D perhaps matches TRBD1 (6 bases). The germline V gene has CDR1 SGHRS and CDR2 YFSETQ. The CDR3 has 13 amino acids. V lost 0 bases, J lost 5 bases, and 6 bases lay in between. Here the CDR3 reads CASSLGDNNEQFF. For the CDR3, the DNA is TGCGCCAGCAGCTTGGGGGACAACAATGAGCAGTTCTTC.

The chain carries TRBV15 and TRBJ1-4, with 8 bases that match TRBD1. V shed 0 bases, J shed 8 bases, and the junction held 2 bases outside the gene matches. CDR1 is LNHNV and CDR2 is YYDKDF in the germline V gene (reference sequence). This CDR3 has 14 amino acids. CDR3 region: CATSRDRTGEKLFF. CDR3 in DNA: TGTGCCACCAGCAGAGATCGGACAGGGGAAAAACTGTTTTTT.

The gene calls are TRBV20-1 and TRBJ2-1, with 7 bases matching TRBD1. The J segment lost 7 bases and the V segment lost 0 bases, leaving 9 bases of the junction unmatched. The CDR3 has 15 amino acids. CDR1 and CDR2 from the germline V gene are DFQATT and SNEGSKA (reference sequence). CDR3 in amino acids: CSARETTGEKNEQFF. The CDR3 DNA reads as TGCAGTGCTAGAGAGACTACAGGGGAGAAAAATGAGCAGTTCTTC.

The V gene is TRBV28, the J gene TRBJ2-7, with D uncertain. The CDR3 spans 11 residues. V shed 6 bases and J shed 7 bases, with 10 bases lying between them. Germline loops: CDR1 MDHEN, CDR2 SYDVKM. CDR3 protein: CASSAPREQYF. As DNA, the CDR3 is TGTGCCAGCAGCGCACCGAGGGAGCAGTACTTC. The whole variable domain, filled in from reference TRBV28 and TRBJ2-7, reads DVKVTQSSRYLVKRTGEKVFLECVQDMDHENMFWYRQDPGLGLRLIYFSYDVKMKEKGDIPEGYSVSREKKERFSLILESASTNQTSMYLCASSAPREQYFGPGTRLTVT.

This clonotype was detected ten times or more. The chain links TRBV12-3 or TRBV12-4 to TRBJ1-1; the D is unclear. The CDR3 is 11 residues long. V was pared by 3 bases and J by 7 bases, with 6 bases between. The CDR3 loop is CASSFRSEAFF. The CDR3, as DNA: TGTGCCAGCAGTTTCCGTAGTGAAGCTTTCTTT.

This clonotype has more than one count but fewer than ten. The genes are TRBV6-6 and TRBJ1-2, with D tentatively TRBD1 (5 bases). This CDR3 is built from 13 residues. CDR1 and CDR2 (germline): MNHNY, SVGAGI (reference sequence). V was pared by 2 bases and J by 7 bases, with 11 bases between. The CDR3 spells CASSYGSGTGYTF. As DNA, the CDR3 is TGTGCCAGCAGTTACGGGTCGGGGACTGGCTACACCTTC.

The chain combines TRBV12-3 or TRBV12-4 with TRBJ2-7, with 9 positions matching TRBD1. The CDR3 consists of 16 residues. J was trimmed by 1 base and V by 7 bases; bases with no gene match: 11. CDR3: CASKQAQQGASYEQYF. As DNA, the CDR3 is TGTGCCAGCAAACAGGCGCAACAGGGGGCGTCCTACGAGCAGTACTTC.

The rearrangement links TRBV27 to TRBJ1-5; D not certain. The V end was cut by 4 bases, the J end by 0 bases, with 10 bases between. The CDR3 has 15 residues. The germline gives CDR1 MNHEY, CDR2 SMNVEV (reference sequence). Written as DNA, the CDR3 is TGTGCCAGCAGTTCCAGAAAGGGTAGCAATCAGCCCCAGCATTTT. It yields the protein CASSSRKGSNQPQHF.

The V call is TRBV12-3 or TRBV12-4, the J call TRBJ1-6, with 8 bases lining up with TRBD1. Trimming at V came to 3 bases and at J to 9 bases, leaving 10 bases not matched to a gene. The CDR3 covers 16 residues. The CDR3 DNA follows: TGTGCCAGCAGTTTCCATGAGACAGGGGAAAGTTCACCCCTCCACTTT. Translation gives CASSFHETGESSPLHF.

The table lists this clonotype with many counts. V gene TRBV20-1 combines with J gene TRBJ2-2; 8 nucleotides line up with TRBD1. Germline V CDR1 and CDR2: DFQATT, SNEGSKA (reference sequence). The CDR3 is 13 amino acids. Losses at the gene ends were 3 bases for V and 6 bases for J; bases not matched to a gene: 3. CDR3 amino acids: CSARKQGAGELFF. CDR3 DNA: TGCAGTGCTAGGAAACAGGGGGCCGGGGAGCTGTTTTTT.

The chain joins TRBV20-1 to TRBJ2-2; D is perhaps TRBD2 (6 bases). Trimming shortened V by 1 base and J by 0 bases, and 9 bases separated the two germline ends. Per germline, CDR1 DFQATT and CDR2 SNEGSKA (reference sequence). CDR3 length: 15 residues. The CDR3 is CSARGGDSNTGELFF. CDR3 in DNA: TGCAGTGCTAGAGGTGGGGACTCGAACACCGGGGAGCTGTTTTTT.

This clonotype was detected only a few times. The chain employs TRBV6-1 and TRBJ2-7; D possibly corresponds to TRBD1 (5 bases). In germline, CDR1 is MNHNS, CDR2 SASEGT. There are 12 residues in the CDR3. Trimming removed 2 bases at V and 8 bases at J, with 10 bases between. The CDR3 region has the DNA TGTGCCAGCAGTGAATTAGGGGTTCAGCAGTACTTC. Translated: CASSELGVQQYF.

This clonotype was picked up a small number of times. The CDR3 sequence is CASSSDRTRETQYF. CDR3 bases: TGTGCCAGCAGTTCCGACAGGACCCGGGAGACCCAGTACTTC. The chain employs TRBV6-5 and TRBJ2-5, with a tentative D call TRBD1 (6 bases). V dropped 4 bases and J dropped 5 bases, with 14 bases sitting between them. CDR1 is MNHEY and CDR2 is SVGAGI in the germline V gene. The CDR3 spans 14 residues.

The chain carries TRBV28 and TRBJ1-5; D remains ambiguous. The CDR3 extends over 13 amino acids. With 2 bases removed from V and 9 bases from J, the gap between germline ends came to 11 bases. Germline lookup yields CDR1 MDHEN and CDR2 SYDVKM. The CDR3 bases are TGTGCCAGCAGTTTAATGGCAGACCCGCCCCAGCATTTT. This gives the protein CASSLMADPPQHF.

The chain uses TRBV2 and TRBJ2-3; D may be TRBD2 (7 bases). V was trimmed by 5 bases and J by 2 bases, leaving 14 bases between them. The CDR3 is made up of 15 amino acids. Germline CDR1 reads SNHLY; CDR2 reads FYNNEI. DNA of the CDR3: TGTGCCAGCAGTCGGCGGGGGACAACCACAGATACGCAGTATTTT. This sequence encodes CASSRRGTTTDTQYF.

This clonotype was seen ten or more times. J is TRBJ1-3 and V is TRBV7-6, with a weak D call TRBD1 (6 bases). The CDR3 runs 15 residues. Germline CDR1 and CDR2: SGHVS and FNYEAQ. The germline V and J ends were trimmed by 5 bases and 4 bases, with 15 bases remaining between them. DNA of the CDR3: TGTGCCAGCAGCCCCCAGGGGTCCTCAGGAAACACCATATATTTT. As protein: CASSPQGSSGNTIYF. The variable domain in full, completed from reference TRBV7-6 and TRBJ1-3, reads GAGVSQSPRYKVTKRGQDVALRCDPISGHVSLYWYRQALGQGPEFLTYFNYEAQQDKSGLPNDRFSAERPEGSISTLTIQRTEQRDSAMYRCASSPQGSSGNTIYFGEGSWLTVV.

The V gene is TRBV11-2, the J gene TRBJ2-5, with no clear D. The germline V gene encodes CDR1 SGHAT and CDR2 FQNNGV. The CDR3 runs 15 residues. The V end was cut by 5 bases, the J end by 0 bases, with 13 bases between. CDR3 protein: CASSAQPMYQETQYF. The CDR3 DNA reads TGTGCCAGCAGCGCTCAACCTATGTACCAAGAGACCCAGTACTTC.

The table lists this clonotype with many counts. The chain uses TRBV20-1 and TRBJ1-2, with a possible D match to TRBD1 (6 bases). Germline CDR1 is DFQATT and CDR2 is SNEGSKA (reference sequence). The CDR3 extends over 12 amino acids. V lost 4 bases and J lost 5, with 11 bases in between. The CDR3 here is CSAIKQGYGYTF. CDR3 bases: TGCAGTGCTATAAAACAGGGATATGGCTACACCTTC.

This clonotype appeared a few times. J is TRBJ1-2 and V is TRBV19; D remains unclear. Germline V gene data show CDR1 as LNHDA and CDR2 as SQIVND (reference sequence). The CDR3 spans 13 residues. Trimming stripped 6 bases from V and 5 bases from J, with 13 bases between. CDR3 in amino acids: CASRIGLSYGYTF. CDR3 bases: TGTGCCAGTAGGATCGGACTGAGTTATGGCTACACCTTC.